These T cell receptor beta chains were read from a single sample in a study of blood T cell repertoires in COVID-19. Here immunoSEQ multiplex PCR was the method, and the copy in TCRdb shows in-frame clones only, minus some. The sample carries under 85,000 clones, 65% to 85% recorded once. The sample consisted of peripheral blood. The receptors stem from a human donor in a cohort sampled during active COVID-19. CDR3s include the opening cysteine and the closing phenylalanine or tryptophan.

15	TRBJ2-3	TRBV7-6	CASSLVSGATDTQYF
14	TRBJ1-4	TRBV5-6	CASSLQGLGEKLFF
13	TRBJ1-1	TRBV24-1	CATSDRGLGEAFF
11	TRBJ2-1	TRBV10-3	CAISEANEQFF
15	TRBJ1-5	TRBV18	CASSQTQGDVQPQHF
15	TRBJ2-1	TRBV9	CASSVEIGGNHEQFF
19	TRBJ2-7	TRBV5-1	CASSLVPLQAGVSSYEQYF
14	TRBJ1-6	TRBV5-6	CASSNRGYNSPLHF
13	TRBJ2-7	TRBV5-6	CASSLWSSYEQYF
14	TRBJ2-1	TRBV29-1	CSVRPGQLYNEQFF
12	TRBJ2-1	TRBV12-3/TRBV12-4	CASSLGTGLQFF
13	TRBJ1-1	TRBV20-1	CSASPRADTEAFF
15	TRBJ1-2	TRBV7-9	CASSLTGGANYGYTF
14	TRBJ2-2	TRBV10-1	CASSEAGAPGELFF
15	TRBJ2-1	TRBV11-2	CASSIRGLTYNEQFF
13	TRBJ2-3	TRBV10-1	CASSVGGGDTQYF
17	TRBJ2-5	TRBV7-9	CASSPLGLAGGPGTQYF
15	TRBJ1-2	TRBV27	CASSSPGQGSYGYTF
14	TRBJ1-3	TRBV6-1	CASSEGGSGNTIYF
17	TRBJ1-2	TRBV6-1	CASSESKGKRGNYGYTF
11	TRBJ2-5	TRBV6-6	CASSSEETQYF
15	TRBJ2-1	TRBV13	CASSFGGGAYNEQFF
15	TRBJ1-6	TRBV5-6	CASSFGADYNSPLHF
15	TRBJ1-1	TRBV5-6	CASSFLSGANTEAFF
16	TRBJ2-2	TRBV7-3	CASSPRGGRESGELFF
14	TRBJ2-7	TRBV2	CASKVSMGHYEQYF
14	TRBJ1-6	TRBV6-6	CASSRDRVNSPLHF
15	TRBJ1-5	TRBV28	CASAGGGASNQPQHF
14	TRBJ2-5	TRBV6-1	CASSDGLYQETQYF
14	TRBJ2-1	TRBV6-6	CASTQVGSGNEQFF
19	TRBJ1-5	TRBV13	CASNFPGQWELSGNQPQHF
14	TRBJ2-2	TRBV5-1	CASSTLGEAGELFF
16	TRBJ1-5	TRBV7-9	CASSQIQDRGDQPQHF
15	TRBJ2-5	TRBV30	CAWRTPSGGAETQYF
15	TRBJ1-2	TRBV7-9	CASSRPGQGAEGYTF
15	TRBJ2-7	TRBV11-1	CASSLAGTADYEQYF
15	TRBJ1-5	TRBV6-5	CASSRHGGSNQPQHF
15	TRBJ1-5	TRBV28	CASSFPRRGNQPQHF
14	TRBJ1-5	TRBV28	CASSWPGNNQPQHF
13	TRBJ1-2	TRBV5-1	CASSSPTDYGYTF
14	TRBJ1-2	TRBV18	CASSPGGQGEGYTF
15	TRBJ1-5	TRBV19	CASSIDSRSNQPQHF
14	TRBJ2-3	TRBV9	CASSTTGGRDTQYF
17	TRBJ1-6	TRBV19	CASSIPPRTGYNSPLHF
13	TRBJ1-5	TRBV4-3	CASSQRRGQPQHF
15	TRBJ2-5	TRBV19	CASSIGGFPGETQYF
15	TRBJ2-2	TRBV6-5	CATRKAGTSPRELFF
15	TRBJ1-3	TRBV2	CASIVRTGTGNTIYF
15	TRBJ2-1	TRBV5-1	CASVGERTANNEQFF
14	TRBJ1-1	TRBV19	CASSPPGFNTEAFF
17	TRBJ2-2	TRBV3-1/TRBV3-2	CASRLGTSGANTGELFF
15	TRBJ2-7	TRBV5-1	CASSGRQGGYGEQYF
15	TRBJ2-5	TRBV19	CASTKGGGLGETQYF
13	TRBJ1-2	TRBV12-3/TRBV12-4	CASSPQAYYGYTF
15	TRBJ2-1	TRBV6-5	CASSYERGVYNEQFF
15	TRBJ2-3	TRBV9	CASSAQGGQTDTQYF
16	TRBJ2-7	TRBV6-2/TRBV6-3	CASSKSGTGTPYEQYF
15	TRBJ1-3	TRBV7-2	CASSFFRGPGNTIYF
15	TRBJ2-5	TRBV7-8	CASSLVGGVQETQYF